This T cell receptor beta chain was obtained from a study of beta chain features in type 1 diabetes (dated by TCRdb to 2016 to 2019). Regarding the research as a whole: Patients and healthy donors did not differ in mean age, gender distribution, total cell number or subset yield. Across all samples, about 110 million sorted cells were examined, and cell number per subset correlated strongly with RNA yield. The study compared the TCRB repertoires of sorted circulating CD4+ T cell subsets in recently diagnosed type 1 diabetes patients with those in matched healthy donors. Regulatory and stem cell-like memory subsets were obtained from only 8 patients and roughly 8 healthy donors, while naive and central memory subsets were obtained from all 30 or so donors. General conclusions and limits of the study: Because cDNA rather than genomic DNA was sequenced, highly expressing activated cells could have been over-represented, although no difference in activation and CD3 levels was found between groups. Shorter templates might have been favored by PCR, but patient and control samples were amplified and corrected together, so both groups would have been affected equally by any skew. Naive, central memory and regulatory TCRB repertoires appeared more similar among patients than among healthy donors. Because the HLA sub-analyses included only small numbers of individuals, any influence of HLA type on TCRB rearrangement was left unresolved. Patients with type 1 diabetes made fewer insertions and deleted more nucleotides at VDJ recombination sites, implying thymic rearrangement abnormalities. A moderate but significant shortening of TCRB CDR3 length was observed in type 1 diabetes patients in all four CD4+ subsets.

This clone was picked up a small number of times. It has no known antigen specificity. Qualities for individual bases were not recorded, and no much larger clone is one base off. The entire isolated RNA was reverse transcribed using the High Capacity cDNA Reverse Transcription Kit, and thus expressed TCRB transcripts were sequenced. Deep immunoSEQ sequencing was applied to naive, central memory and regulatory T cell samples, giving an average of about 3.6 million total reads per sample. Sorted cells were lysed in RLT buffer and RNA was extracted with DNase-treated RNeasy Micro or Mini kits, depending on cell number. Each cell subset was processed on its own to prevent cross-contamination, while patient and healthy donor samples were processed together. The immunoSEQ multiplex PCR was used to amplify TCRB sequences from cDNA, yielding 87-bp fragments that span the CDR3 region. Sequencing of the amplicons was done on the Illumina HiSeq platform. As for how the authors treated the data: Synthetic template baselines were used to correct PCR bias computationally, reads within Hamming distance 2 were collapsed, and singletons that could not be merged were discarded. Reads were aligned against IMGT so that V, D and J genes, CDR3 length and insertions or deletions at six rearrangement sites could be assigned. Within each subset, clonotype counts were normalized to sorted cell number, after which true diversity and Gini coefficients were computed with the tcR R package. The overlap coefficient, calculated on TCRB nucleotide sequences, was used to measure repertoire sharing. As a proxy for the pre-selection repertoire, out-of-frame TCRB sequences from naive cells were analyzed. This immuneACCESS table, as held by TCRdb, lists in-frame sequences with V and J called but not all clones. Of the missing ones, under half trace to an unresolved V gene in checked studies; the others have no known cause. V and J calls and clone size come straight from that table; D and trimming were deduced from the DNA. For this sample there are about 270,000 clones; roughly 13% appear just once. The leading ten clones occupy under 0.02% of the sample.

Each donor gave one peripheral blood draw, averaging roughly 100 mL, which was collected into heparinised tubes. A BD FACSAria II and a panel including CD45RO, CCR7, CD25, CD127, CD95 and CD27 were used to sort naive, central memory, regulatory and stem cell-like memory CD4+ T cells. All sorted populations exceeded 95% purity. PBMCs were isolated immediately by Lymphoprep density gradient centrifugation and stained directly without culture. So that batch effects would be minimized, each experiment stained and sorted samples in pairs, pairing one healthy donor with one patient. This TCR was recovered from a man under 40 with type 1 diabetes. Sequencing input: naive CD4+ T cells from blood. What this sample's cell subset or site label stands for: true naive CD4+ T cells.

For the CDR3, the sequence is CASSPQGAAGTEAFF. The DNA sequence is given as TGTGCCAGCTCACCCCAGGGGGCGGCGGGCACTGAAGCTTTCTTT. Here the chain combines TRBV18 and TRBJ1-1, with TRBD1 identical over 8 junction bases. Trimming accounts for 3 bases at V and 4 bases at J, while the number of junction bases matched to no gene is 7. CDR1 KGHSH and CDR2 LQKENI are derived from the germline V gene. The CDR3, cysteine through phenylalanine, is 15 amino acids long. The only DNA kept is the CDR3, 45 bases in frame from the first base.